Sequencing of this T cell receptor (beta chain) was carried out in a study of cytomegalovirus exposure and HLA in healthy donors. Germline V CDR1 and CDR2: SGHAT, FQNNGV. The CDR3 totals 14 residues. Trimming left V 4 bases short and J 2 bases short, with 10 bases between. The PCR had 60 Vbeta and 13 Jbeta primers. Clones were read by immunoSEQ multiplex PCR, and TCRdb kept only the in-frame ones, dropping some. The data contain 95,000 to 110,000 clones, more than 65% of them singletons. The rearrangement links TRBV11-2 to TRBJ2-3, with D perhaps matching TRBD2 (5 bases). The origin of this receptor is a male donor in good health and CMV-seronegative. The specimen sequenced was PBMCs. Written as DNA, the CDR3 is TGTGCCAGCAGCTGGACTGAGATCACAGATACGCAGTATTTT. The encoded protein is CASSWTEITDTQYF.